This T cell receptor (beta chain) is from a study of cytomegalovirus exposure and HLA in healthy donors. General observations from the study: Most TCR sequences were seen very rarely across donors, but some public TCRs occurred in many. Later on, a genetic analysis was performed. It linked a missense variant in DCLRE1C with V- and J-gene trimming of TCR beta.

Primers: 60 Vbeta forward and 13 Jbeta reverse. Here immunoSEQ multiplex PCR was the method, and the copy in TCRdb shows in-frame clones only, minus some. This table holds approximately 110,000 clones, under 85% found once. The germline gives CDR1 SGHTA, CDR2 FQGNSA. Trimming took off 1 base at V and 7 bases at J, with 14 bases between the two ends. The CDR3 is 15 amino acids. Of note for this clone: Its antigen is currently unknown.

The chain employs TRBV7-2 and TRBJ1-5; tentatively, D is TRBD1 (6 bases). The sequence came from a woman between 45 and 60 years old in good health and CMV-seropositive. Material for sequencing was PBMCs. CDR3 protein: CASSLGTVGHQPQHF. The CDR3 coding sequence is TGTGCCAGCAGCTTAGGGACAGTGGGGCACCAGCCCCAGCATTTT.